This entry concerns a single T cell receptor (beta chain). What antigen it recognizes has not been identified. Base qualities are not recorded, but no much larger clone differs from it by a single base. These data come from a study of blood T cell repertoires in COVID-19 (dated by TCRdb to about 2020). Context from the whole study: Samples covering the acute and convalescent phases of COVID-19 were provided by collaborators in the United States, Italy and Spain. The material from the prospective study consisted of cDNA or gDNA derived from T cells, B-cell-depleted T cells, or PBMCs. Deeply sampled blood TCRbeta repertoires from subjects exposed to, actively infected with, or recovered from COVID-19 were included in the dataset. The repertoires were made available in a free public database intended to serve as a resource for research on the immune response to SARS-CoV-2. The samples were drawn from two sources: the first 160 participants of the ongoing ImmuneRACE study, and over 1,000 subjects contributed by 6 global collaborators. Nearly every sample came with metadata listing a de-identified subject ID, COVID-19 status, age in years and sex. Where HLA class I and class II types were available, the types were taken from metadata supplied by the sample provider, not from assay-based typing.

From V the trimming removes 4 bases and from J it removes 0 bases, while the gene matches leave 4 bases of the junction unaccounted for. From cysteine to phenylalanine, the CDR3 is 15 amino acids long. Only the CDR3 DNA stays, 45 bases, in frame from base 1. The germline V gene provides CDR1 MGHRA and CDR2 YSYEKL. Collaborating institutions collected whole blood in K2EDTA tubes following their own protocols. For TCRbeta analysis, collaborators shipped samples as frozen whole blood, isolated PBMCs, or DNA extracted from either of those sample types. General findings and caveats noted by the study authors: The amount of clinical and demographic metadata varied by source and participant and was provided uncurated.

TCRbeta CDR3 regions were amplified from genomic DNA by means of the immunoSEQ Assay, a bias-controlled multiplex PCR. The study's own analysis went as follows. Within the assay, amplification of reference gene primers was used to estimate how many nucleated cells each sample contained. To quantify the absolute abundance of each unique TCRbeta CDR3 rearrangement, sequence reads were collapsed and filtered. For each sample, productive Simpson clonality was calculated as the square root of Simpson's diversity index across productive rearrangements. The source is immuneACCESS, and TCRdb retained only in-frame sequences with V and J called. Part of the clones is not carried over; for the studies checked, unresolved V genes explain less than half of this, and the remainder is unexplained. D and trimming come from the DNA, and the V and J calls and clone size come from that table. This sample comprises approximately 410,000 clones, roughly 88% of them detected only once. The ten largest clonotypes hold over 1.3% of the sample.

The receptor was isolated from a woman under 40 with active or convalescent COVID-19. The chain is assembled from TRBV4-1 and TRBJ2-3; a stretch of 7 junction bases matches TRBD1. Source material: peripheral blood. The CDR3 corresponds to CASSLQGQSTDTQYF. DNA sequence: TGCGCCAGCAGCCTTCAGGGACAGAGCACAGATACGCAGTATTTT.